The clone carrying this T cell receptor beta chain was recorded a few times. Its antigen is undetermined. Produced via immunoSEQ multiplex PCR; TCRdb's table is partial and in-frame only. The repertoire holds 43,000 or so clones, with about nine tenths as singletons. This entry comes from a study of T cell responses to AZD1222 COVID-19 vaccine. General study results and limits: The study sampled repertoires only after the peak T cell response. Unmutated variant regions are reportedly targeted by nearly half of spike-specific TCRs.

V lost 0 bases to trimming and J lost 8 bases, with 13 bases between them. The germline V gene encodes CDR1 LGHNA and CDR2 YNFKEQ. CDR3 size: 15 residues. The genes are TRBV4-2 and TRBJ1-4; D remains ambiguous. The input for sequencing was peripheral blood, taken 28 days after the second AZD1222 dose. The receptor's source is an adult who received the AZD1222 COVID-19 vaccine. The CDR3 region has the DNA TGTGCCAGCAGCCAAGATCCTGACTCTGGGGAAAAACTGTTTTTT. It yields the protein CASSQDPDSGEKLFF.